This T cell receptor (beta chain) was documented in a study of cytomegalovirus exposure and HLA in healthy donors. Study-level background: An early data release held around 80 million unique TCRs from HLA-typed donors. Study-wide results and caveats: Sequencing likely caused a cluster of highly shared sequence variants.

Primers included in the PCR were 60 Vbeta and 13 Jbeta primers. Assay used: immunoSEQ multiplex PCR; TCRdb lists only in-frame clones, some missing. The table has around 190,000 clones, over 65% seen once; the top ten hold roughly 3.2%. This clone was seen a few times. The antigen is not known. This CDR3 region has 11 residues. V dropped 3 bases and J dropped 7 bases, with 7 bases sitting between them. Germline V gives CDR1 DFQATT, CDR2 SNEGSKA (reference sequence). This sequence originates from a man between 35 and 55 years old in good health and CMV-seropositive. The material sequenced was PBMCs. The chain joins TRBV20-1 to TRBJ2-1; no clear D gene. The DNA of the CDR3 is TGCAGTGCTAGCCCCGTGAATGAGCAGTTCTTC. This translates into CSASPVNEQFF.